This TCR beta chain was recorded in a study of blood T cell repertoires in COVID-19. Study overall: Sites in the United States, Italy and Spain provided acute and convalescent COVID-19 samples. From T cells, B-cell-depleted T cells, or PBMCs came the material, which was cDNA or gDNA.

This clone appeared a single time. Trimming stripped 0 bases from V and 0 bases from J, with 10 bases between. Germline assignment: CDR1 SGHRS and CDR2 YFSETQ. The CDR3 length is 15 residues. Methods used by the authors: For nucleated cells, counts were estimated from reference gene primer amplification. Repertoires were generated with immunoSEQ multiplex PCR, while TCRdb's copy carries only in-frame clones and drops some. V and J calls and clone size are copied from that table; D and trimming were computed from the DNA. The sample includes about 69,000 clones, 79% of them seen just once. The J gene is TRBJ2-7, the V gene TRBV5-1; tentative D call: TRBD1 (5 bases). This TCR came from a human donor in a cohort sampled during active COVID-19. Sequenced input: peripheral blood. This chain's CDR3 is CASSLEPGHSYEQYF. The CDR3 region has the DNA TGCGCCAGCAGCTTGGAGCCAGGACACTCCTACGAGCAGTACTTC.